Listed here is a single T cell receptor (beta chain). These data come from a study of T cell changes during pregnancy in multiple sclerosis. The V and J ends lost 5 bases and 6 bases, in that order; junction bases with no gene match: 12. The CDR3 is 15 residues long. Germline V gene data show CDR1 as MNHEY and CDR2 as SMNVEV (reference sequence). Clones were read by immunoSEQ multiplex PCR, and TCRdb kept only the in-frame ones, dropping some. The sample has about 38,000 clones; about 90% are singletons. The chain has TRBV27 and TRBJ2-7; 8 positions match TRBD1. The specimen was CD4+ T cells from peripheral blood mononuclear cells, collected after pregnancy. The TCR originated in a female donor in good health, enrolled as a control in a pregnancy study. The CDR3 sequence is CASSPGGQPQREQYF. In DNA, the CDR3 is TGTGCCAGCAGTCCAGGGGGCCAGCCCCAACGCGAGCAGTACTTC.